The sample holds a few counts of the clone carrying this T cell receptor (beta chain). What it recognizes is unknown. TCRdb's copy holds only in-frame clones and misses some; the assay was immunoSEQ multiplex PCR. This table has 380,000 or so clones, 80% to 90% appearing once. This sample stems from a study of Ad26.COV2.S vaccination and SARS-CoV-2 variants. On the study more broadly: Intramuscular Ad26.COV2.S doses were given once or twice, 56 days apart. Study results and limitations: Marked by substantial breadth, spike-specific CD8+ and CD4+ T cell responses were reportedly seen after vaccination.

Noted treatment: roughly 20 received Ad26.COV2.S at low or high dose, single or two shots; several received placebo; per-sample allocation not given. The study sampled participants on day 63 after the first vaccine or placebo injection. Built on an Ad26 vector, the vaccine expressed Wuhan-strain SARS-CoV-2 spike. Trimming stripped 0 bases from V and 7 bases from J, with 6 bases between. The CDR3 runs to 12 residues. Germline V CDR1 and CDR2: SGHKS, YYEKEE (reference sequence). Sequencing was performed on peripheral blood, taken in a trial of Ad26.COV2.S vaccine versus placebo. This receptor was obtained from a person between 18 and 59 years old who received the Ad26.COV2.S COVID-19 vaccine or a placebo. The chain couples TRBV5-5 to TRBJ2-3, with unresolved D. CDR3 residues: CASSLDWNTQYF. Written as DNA, the CDR3 is TGTGCCAGCAGCTTGGACTGGAATACGCAGTATTTT.